These 13 T cell receptor beta chains came from one sample sequenced in a study of T cells expressing NK-cell markers. TCRdb reprocessed the 5' RACE reads and reports one entry per CDR3 protein, with no DNA. This sample contains approximately 420,000 distinct CDR3 sequences. The sample consisted of blood T cells: a sorted CD56 or NKG2C T cell subset, CD4+ or CD8+ T cells, or bulk PBMC T cells (not recorded which). The receptors here all came from a woman aged 45-65 years in good health.

V and J are TRBV4-2 and TRBJ2-1; TCRdb gives TRBD2 as the D gene, but with no DNA this cannot be confirmed. The CDR3 is 17 residues long. CDR1 LGHNA and CDR2 YNFKEQ come from the germline V gene. CDR3 sequence reads: CASSQDWGTSVNNEQFF.

The chain is built from TRBV5-1 and TRBJ2-7; no DNA is available, so the TRBD2 call from TCRdb remains unchecked. Germline lookup yields CDR1 SGHRS and CDR2 YFSETQ. CDR3 length: 17 residues. CDR3 region: CASSSSTSGTSSYEQYF.

This chain's CDR3 is CASSPLGLREANYEQYF. The chain links TRBV4-1 to TRBJ2-7; the TCRdb call, TRBD2, lacks DNA for checking. The CDR3 extends over 17 amino acids. Germline-derived CDR1 and CDR2 are MGHRA and YSYEKL.

The chain recombines TRBV5-1 with TRBJ1-4; with no DNA, the TCRdb D assignment of TRBD1 cannot be verified. The CDR3 is made up of 18 amino acids. Germline loops: CDR1 SGHRS, CDR2 YFSETQ. The CDR3 is CASARGGQYRATNEKLFF. Variable domain in full (rest from reference TRBV5-1 and TRBJ1-4): KAGVTQTPRYLIKTRGQQVTLSCSPISGHRSVSWYQQTPGQGLQFLFEYFSETQRNKGNFPGRFSGRQFSNSRSEMNVSTLELGDSALYLCASARGGQYRATNEKLFFGSGTQLSVL.

The genes are TRBV5-1 and TRBJ2-2; as DNA is missing, the TRBD1 call by TCRdb cannot be tested. The CDR3 covers 14 residues. Germline assignment: CDR1 SGHRS and CDR2 YFSETQ. The CDR3 sequence is CASETGANTGELFF.

This chain joins TRBV7-9 and TRBJ2-3. CDR3 length: 15 amino acids. CDR1 and CDR2 from the germline V gene are SEHNR and FQNEAQ (reference sequence). CDR3: CASSTRRPSTDTQYF. The full variable domain, its missing parts supplied by reference TRBV7-9 and TRBJ2-3, is DTGVSQNPRHKITKRGQNVTFRCDPISEHNRLYWYRQTLGQGPEFLTYFQNEAQLEKSRLLSDRFSAERPKGSFSTLEIQRTEQGDSAMYLCASSTRRPSTDTQYFGPGTRLTVL.

The chain carries TRBV5-6 and TRBJ2-6; TCRdb reports TRBD2, a call that lacks DNA to check it against. Germline V gene sequence: CDR1 SGHDT, CDR2 YYEEEE. This CDR3 comprises 18 residues. The CDR3 here is CASSRDGLAGRGANVLTF.

The rearrangement uses TRBV12-3 or TRBV12-4 and TRBJ1-1. The CDR3 is made up of 11 amino acids. This CDR3 is CASSIQEEAFF.

V is TRBV24-1 and J is TRBJ2-1; the TCRdb call, TRBD2, lacks DNA for checking. CDR1 is KGHDR and CDR2 is SFDVKD in the germline V gene. The CDR3 is 16 residues long. CDR3 in amino acids: CATSDHGTSGNNEQFF.

The rearrangement joins TRBV29-1 to TRBJ1-2; the D gene TCRdb calls, TRBD1, cannot be checked with no DNA. The germline gives CDR1 SQVTM, CDR2 ANQGSEA. This CDR3 is built from 14 residues. CDR3 amino acids: CSVEWDRGNYGYTF.

This sequence joins TRBV5-1 and TRBJ2-1; TCRdb selects TRBD2, and the lack of DNA leaves this call unchecked. The CDR3 totals 15 residues. CDR1 and CDR2 (germline): SGHRS, YFSETQ. CDR3 region: CASSSFSATYNEQFF.

V usage is TRBV12-3 or TRBV12-4 and J usage is TRBJ1-3; there is no DNA to check the TCRdb D call of TRBD1. This CDR3 is 17 amino acids long. CDR3 protein: CASSLSEWTSSGNTIYF.

The rearrangement links TRBV29-1 to TRBJ2-1; TCRdb indicates TRBD1, and absent DNA this call remains unverified. Germline V CDR1 and CDR2: SQVTM, ANQGSEA. This CDR3 contains 13 residues. This CDR3 reads CSVGGSTSNEQFF.